This T cell receptor (beta chain) was obtained from a study of blood T cell repertoires in COVID-19. Study details: In each case, the material was cDNA or gDNA derived from T cells, B-cell-depleted T cells, or PBMCs.

CDR3 length: 17 amino acids. Germline lookup yields CDR1 MGHRA and CDR2 YSYEKL. J gave up 4 bases and V 3 bases, and 8 bases lay outside the gene matches. Generated by immunoSEQ multiplex PCR, the TCRdb table keeps only in-frame clones and is missing some. The profile shows approximately 350,000 clones, roughly 90% of them singletons. This receptor was taken from a man aged 35 to 55 with acute or convalescent COVID-19. The V call is TRBV4-1, the J call TRBJ1-6; 8 bases agree with TRBD1. Sequencing was performed on peripheral blood. Here the CDR3 reads CASSQQTGAHYNSPLHF. The CDR3 DNA sequence: TGCGCCAGCAGCCAGCAGACAGGGGCCCATTATAATTCACCCCTCCACTTT.